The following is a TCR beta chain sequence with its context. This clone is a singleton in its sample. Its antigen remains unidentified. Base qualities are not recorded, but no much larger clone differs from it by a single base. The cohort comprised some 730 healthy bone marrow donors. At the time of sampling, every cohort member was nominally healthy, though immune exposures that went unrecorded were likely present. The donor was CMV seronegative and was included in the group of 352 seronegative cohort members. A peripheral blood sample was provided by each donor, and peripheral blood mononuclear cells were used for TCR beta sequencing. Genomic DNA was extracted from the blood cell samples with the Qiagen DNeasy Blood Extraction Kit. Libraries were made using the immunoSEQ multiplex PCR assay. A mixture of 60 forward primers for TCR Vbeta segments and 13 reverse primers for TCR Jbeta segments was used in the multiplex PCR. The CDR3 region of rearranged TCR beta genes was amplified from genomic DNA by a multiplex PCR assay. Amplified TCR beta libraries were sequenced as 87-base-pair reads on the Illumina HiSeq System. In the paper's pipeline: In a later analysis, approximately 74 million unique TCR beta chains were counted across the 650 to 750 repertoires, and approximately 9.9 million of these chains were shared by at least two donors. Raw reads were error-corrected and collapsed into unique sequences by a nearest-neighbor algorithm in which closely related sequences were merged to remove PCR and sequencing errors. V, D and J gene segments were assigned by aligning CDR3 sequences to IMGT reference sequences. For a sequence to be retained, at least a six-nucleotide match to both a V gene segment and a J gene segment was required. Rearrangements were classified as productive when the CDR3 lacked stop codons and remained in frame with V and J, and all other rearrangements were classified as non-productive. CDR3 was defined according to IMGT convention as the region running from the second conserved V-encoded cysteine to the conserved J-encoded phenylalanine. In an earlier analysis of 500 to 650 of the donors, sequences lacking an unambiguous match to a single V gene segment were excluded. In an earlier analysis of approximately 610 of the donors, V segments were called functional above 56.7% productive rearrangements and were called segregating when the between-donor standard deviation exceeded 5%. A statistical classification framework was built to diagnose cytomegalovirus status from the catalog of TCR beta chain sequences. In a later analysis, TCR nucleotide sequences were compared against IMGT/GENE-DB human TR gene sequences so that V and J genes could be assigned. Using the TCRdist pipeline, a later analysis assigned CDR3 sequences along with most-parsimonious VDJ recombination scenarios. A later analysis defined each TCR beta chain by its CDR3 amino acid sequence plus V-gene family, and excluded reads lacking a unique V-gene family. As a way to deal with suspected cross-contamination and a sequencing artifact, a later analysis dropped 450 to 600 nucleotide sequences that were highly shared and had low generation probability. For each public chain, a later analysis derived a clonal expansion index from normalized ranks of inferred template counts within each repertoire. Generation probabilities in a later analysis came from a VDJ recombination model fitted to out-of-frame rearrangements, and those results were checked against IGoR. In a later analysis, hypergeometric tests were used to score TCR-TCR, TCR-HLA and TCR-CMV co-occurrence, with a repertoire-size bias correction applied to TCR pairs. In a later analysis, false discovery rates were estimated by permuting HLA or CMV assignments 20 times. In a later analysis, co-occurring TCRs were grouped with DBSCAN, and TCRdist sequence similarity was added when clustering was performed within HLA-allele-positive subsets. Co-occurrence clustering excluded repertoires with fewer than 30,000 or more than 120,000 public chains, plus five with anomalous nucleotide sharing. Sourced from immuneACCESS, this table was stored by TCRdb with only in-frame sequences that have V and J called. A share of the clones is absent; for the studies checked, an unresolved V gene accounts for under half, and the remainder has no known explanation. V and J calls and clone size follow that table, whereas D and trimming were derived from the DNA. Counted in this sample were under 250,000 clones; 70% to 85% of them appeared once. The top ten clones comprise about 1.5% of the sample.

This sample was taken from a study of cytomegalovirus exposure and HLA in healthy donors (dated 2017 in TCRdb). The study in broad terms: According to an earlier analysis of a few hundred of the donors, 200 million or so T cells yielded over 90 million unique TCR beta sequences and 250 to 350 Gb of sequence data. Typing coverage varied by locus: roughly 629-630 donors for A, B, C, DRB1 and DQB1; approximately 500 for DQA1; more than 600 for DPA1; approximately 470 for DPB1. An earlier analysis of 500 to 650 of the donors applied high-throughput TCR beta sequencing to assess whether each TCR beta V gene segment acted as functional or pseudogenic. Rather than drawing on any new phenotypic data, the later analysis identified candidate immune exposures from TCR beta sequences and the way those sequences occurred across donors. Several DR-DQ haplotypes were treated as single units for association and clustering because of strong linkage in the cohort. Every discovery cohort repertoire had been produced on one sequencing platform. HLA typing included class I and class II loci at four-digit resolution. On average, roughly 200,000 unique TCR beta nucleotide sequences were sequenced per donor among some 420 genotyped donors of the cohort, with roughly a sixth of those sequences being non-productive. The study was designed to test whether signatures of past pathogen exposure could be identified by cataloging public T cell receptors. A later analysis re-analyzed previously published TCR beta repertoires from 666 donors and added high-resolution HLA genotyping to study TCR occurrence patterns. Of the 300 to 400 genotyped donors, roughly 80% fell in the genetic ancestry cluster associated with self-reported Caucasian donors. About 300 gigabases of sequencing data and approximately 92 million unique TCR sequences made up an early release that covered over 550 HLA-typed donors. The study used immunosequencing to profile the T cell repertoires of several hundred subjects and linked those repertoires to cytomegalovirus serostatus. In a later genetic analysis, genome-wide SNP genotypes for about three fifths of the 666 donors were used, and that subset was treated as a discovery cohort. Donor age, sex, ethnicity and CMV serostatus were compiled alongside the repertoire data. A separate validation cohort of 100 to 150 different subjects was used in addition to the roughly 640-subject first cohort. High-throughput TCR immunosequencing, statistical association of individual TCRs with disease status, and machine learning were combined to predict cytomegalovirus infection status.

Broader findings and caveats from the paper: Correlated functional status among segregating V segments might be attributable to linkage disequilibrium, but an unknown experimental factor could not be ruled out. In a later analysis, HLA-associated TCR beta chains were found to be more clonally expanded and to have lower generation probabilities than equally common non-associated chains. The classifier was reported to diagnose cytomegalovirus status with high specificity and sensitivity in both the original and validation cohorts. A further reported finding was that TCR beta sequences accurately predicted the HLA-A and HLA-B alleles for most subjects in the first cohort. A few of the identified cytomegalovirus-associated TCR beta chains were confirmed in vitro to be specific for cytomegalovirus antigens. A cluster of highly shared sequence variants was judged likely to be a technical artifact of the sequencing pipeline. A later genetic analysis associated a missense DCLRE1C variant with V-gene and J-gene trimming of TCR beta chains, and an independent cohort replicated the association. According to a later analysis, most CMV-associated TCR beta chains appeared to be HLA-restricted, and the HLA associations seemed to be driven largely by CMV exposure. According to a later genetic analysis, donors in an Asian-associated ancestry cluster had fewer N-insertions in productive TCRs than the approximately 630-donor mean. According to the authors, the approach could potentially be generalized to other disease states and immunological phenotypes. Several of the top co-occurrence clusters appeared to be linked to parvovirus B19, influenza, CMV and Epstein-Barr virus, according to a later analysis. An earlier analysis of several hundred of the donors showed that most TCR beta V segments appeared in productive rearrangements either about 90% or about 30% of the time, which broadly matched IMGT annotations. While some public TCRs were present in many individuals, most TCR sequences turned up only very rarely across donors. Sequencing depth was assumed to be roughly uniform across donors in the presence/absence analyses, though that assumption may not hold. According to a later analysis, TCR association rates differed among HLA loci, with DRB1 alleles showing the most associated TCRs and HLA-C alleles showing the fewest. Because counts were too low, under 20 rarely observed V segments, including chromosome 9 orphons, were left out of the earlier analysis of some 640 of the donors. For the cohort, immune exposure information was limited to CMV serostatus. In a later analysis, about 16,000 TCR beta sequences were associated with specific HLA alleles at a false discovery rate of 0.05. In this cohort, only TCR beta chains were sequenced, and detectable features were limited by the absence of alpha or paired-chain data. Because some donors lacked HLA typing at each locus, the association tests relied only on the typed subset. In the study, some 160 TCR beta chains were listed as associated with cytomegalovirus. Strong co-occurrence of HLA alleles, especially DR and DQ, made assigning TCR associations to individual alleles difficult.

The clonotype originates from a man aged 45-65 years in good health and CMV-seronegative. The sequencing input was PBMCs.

The CDR3 protein is CASSAGLVSYEQYF. The DNA is TGTGCCAGCAGCGCAGGACTAGTCTCCTACGAGCAGTACTTC. The chain joins TRBV9 to TRBJ2-7, with 7 bases aligning to TRBD2. As encoded in the germline V gene, CDR1 is SGDLS while CDR2 is YYNGEE. The CDR3 goes from the cysteine to the phenylalanine over 14 residues. This entry keeps only the CDR3 DNA: 42 bases, framed from base 1. After removal of 3 bases from V and 0 bases from J, the junction retains 3 bases not matched to a gene.